This T cell receptor beta chain stems from a study of graft-versus-host responses after intestinal transplantation. Study at large: Those transplanted obtained multivisceral, liver-intestinal, or isolated intestinal grafts. All of the recipients had induction that used anti-thymocyte globulin, then tacrolimus and steroids for about 3 years. Study results and limitations: In recipient marrow, GvH clones were found, and some appeared first in ileum or blood. Researchers found peak circulating GvH clone levels linked to early post-transplant HvG declines.

This table comes from immunoSEQ multiplex PCR, and its TCRdb copy is limited to in-frame clones, with some not included. In the table there are around 90,000 clones, 94% of which are singletons. To note about this clone: The antigen is unknown.

The specimen was unstimulated CD4+ T cells sorted from spleen or lymph node cells, collected before transplant. The TCR originated in a human donor who was the organ donor for an intestinal transplant.

CDR3 region: CASSQHGTAVMNTEAFF. The CDR3 nucleotides are TGTGCCAGCTCACAACACGGGACAGCGGTTATGAACACTGAAGCTTTCTTT. The chain couples TRBV18 to TRBJ1-1; 7 bases align to TRBD1. Germline-derived CDR1 and CDR2 are KGHSH and LQKENI. Unmatched junction bases numbered 11, after V lost 4 bases and J lost 0 bases. This CDR3 comprises 17 residues.